Below, 12 T cell receptor beta chains from the same sample are listed, as sequenced in a study of blood T cell repertoires in COVID-19. Data came from immunoSEQ multiplex PCR; TCRdb stores just in-frame clones and leaves some out. The repertoire holds around 120,000 clones, with 85% to 90% as singletons. Sequencing was performed on peripheral blood. These receptors originate from a man at least 80 years old with acute or convalescent COVID-19.

This clone was detected only a few times. This chain links TRBV18 with TRBJ2-1, with 8 nucleotides matching TRBD2. The CDR3 covers 18 residues. The germline V gene encodes CDR1 KGHSH and CDR2 LQKENI. J was trimmed by 1 base and V by 0 bases; bases with no gene match: 8. CDR3 region: CASSPPRLAPTSYNEQFF. Written as DNA, the CDR3 is TGTGCCAGCTCACCACCGAGACTAGCGCCAACGTCCTACAATGAGCAGTTCTTC.

This clone was detected once. This chain connects TRBV7-9 to TRBJ1-5; D might be TRBD1 (5 bases). This CDR3 has 13 residues. Trimming removed 4 bases from V and 10 bases from J, with 14 bases in between. Germline CDR1 SEHNR, CDR2 FQNEAQ (reference sequence). CDR3 sequence (DNA): TGTGCCAGCAGCTCGACAGACCCGCCTCCCCAGCATTTT. It codes for CASSSTDPPPQHF.

J is TRBJ2-7 and V is TRBV7-9; TRBD1 matches at 7 bases. The CDR3 length is 15 residues. Germline CDR1 reads SEHNR; CDR2 reads FQNEAQ (reference sequence). With V trimmed by 3 bases and J by 2 bases, 7 bases remained unmatched. The CDR3 spells CASSLGTEFPYEQYF. CDR3 in DNA: TGTGCCAGCAGCTTGGGGACAGAATTCCCCTACGAGCAGTACTTC.

The chain carries TRBV7-9 and TRBJ2-1; TRBD1 might be the D (5 bases). This CDR3 contains 13 residues. Germline assignment: CDR1 SEHNR and CDR2 FQNEAQ (reference sequence). V gave up 0 bases and J gave up 12 bases, with 12 bases separating them. The DNA of the CDR3 is TGTGCCAGCAGCTTAGCGGGTAGCAGGGTGCAGTTCTTC. Translating it yields CASSLAGSRVQFF.

J is TRBJ1-1 and V is TRBV9; no reliable D call. In germline, CDR1 is SGDLS, CDR2 YYNGEE. The CDR3 runs to 14 residues. With 4 bases removed from V and 4 bases from J, the gap between germline ends came to 14 bases. The CDR3 sequence: CASSPRPASTEAFF. CDR3 DNA sequence: TGTGCCAGCAGCCCACGACCAGCGAGCACTGAAGCTTTCTTT.

The CDR3 is CASSIEWGRDEQYF. The CDR3 bases are TGTGCCAGTAGTATAGAATGGGGGCGCGACGAGCAGTACTTC. The gene calls are TRBV19 and TRBJ2-7; tentative D call: TRBD1 (6 bases). Germline V gene data show CDR1 as LNHDA and CDR2 as SQIVND (reference sequence). CDR3 length: 14 residues. V was trimmed by 0 bases and J by 5 bases, leaving 11 bases between them.

The V call is TRBV2, the J call TRBJ2-3; 7 bases fit TRBD1. The trim removed 4 bases at V and 14 bases at J, leaving 6 bases unmatched. Germline V gene lookup returns CDR1 SNHLY and CDR2 FYNNEI. The CDR3 sequence is 11 residues long. The CDR3 loop is CASSVDRKGYF. CDR3 coding DNA: TGTGCCAGCAGTGTGGACAGGAAGGGGTATTTT.

The chain employs TRBV3-1 (or the pseudogene TRBV3-2) and TRBJ1-6; the D is unclear. This CDR3 spans 18 amino acids. CDR1 and CDR2 (germline): LGHDT, YNNKEL (reference sequence). V gave up 1 base and J gave up 0 bases, with 13 bases separating them. CDR3 sequence (DNA): TGTGCCAGCAGCCAAGTGAGGCAATCCAGCTCCTATAATTCACCCCTCCACTTT. Translation: CASSQVRQSSSYNSPLHF.

V and J are TRBV6-1 and TRBJ2-7; TRBD1 is a possible D gene (6 bases). The CDR3 runs 14 residues. The germline CDR1 and CDR2 sequences are MNHNS and SASEGT. Trimming pared 2 bases from V and 3 bases from J, leaving 11 bases between. The CDR3, as DNA: TGTGCCAGCAGTGAAAATTGGGGGCACTACGAGCAGTACTTC. Translating it yields CASSENWGHYEQYF.

The chain uses TRBV2 and TRBJ1-2; D is undetermined. The CDR3 runs 11 residues. Trimming removed 3 bases from V and 7 bases from J, with 6 bases in between. CDR1 and CDR2 from the germline V gene are SNHLY and FYNNEI. This CDR3 is CASSEATGYTF. As DNA, the CDR3 is TGTGCCAGCAGTGAGGCAACTGGCTACACCTTC.

The DNA for the CDR3 is TGTGCCAGCAGTTTACCCAGGGGGGCGAACATTCAGTACTTC. Translation gives CASSLPRGANIQYF. The chain couples TRBV28 to TRBJ2-4; D is possibly TRBD1 (7 bases). Germline CDR1 reads MDHEN; CDR2 reads SYDVKM. This CDR3 spans 14 amino acids. Trimming left V 2 bases short and J 7 bases short, with 12 bases between.

This chain uses TRBV5-1 with TRBJ1-1, with 7 bases lining up with TRBD1. The CDR3 is made up of 16 amino acids. V shed 0 bases, J shed 4 bases, and the junction held 9 bases outside the gene matches. The V gene's germline CDR1 is SGHRS and CDR2 YFSETQ. The CDR3 loop reads CASSLASFRDSTEAFF. DNA for the CDR3: TGCGCCAGCAGCTTGGCTAGTTTCCGGGACAGCACTGAAGCTTTCTTT.